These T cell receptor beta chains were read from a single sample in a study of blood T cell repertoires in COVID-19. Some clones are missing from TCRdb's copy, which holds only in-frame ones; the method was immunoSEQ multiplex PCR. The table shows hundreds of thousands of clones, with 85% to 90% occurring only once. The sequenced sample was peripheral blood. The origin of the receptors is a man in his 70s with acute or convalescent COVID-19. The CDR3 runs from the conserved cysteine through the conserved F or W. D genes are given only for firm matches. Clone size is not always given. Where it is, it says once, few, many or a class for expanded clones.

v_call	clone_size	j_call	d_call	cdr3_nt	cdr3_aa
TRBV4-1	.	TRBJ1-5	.	TGCGCCAGCAGCCAAGACATGCGTCAGCCCCAGCATTTT	CASSQDMRQPQHF
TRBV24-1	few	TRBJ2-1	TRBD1	TGTGCCACCAGTGTGTTGGACAGGGCATACAATGAGCAGTTCTTC	CATSVLDRAYNEQFF
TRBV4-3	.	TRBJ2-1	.	TGCGCCAGCAGCCAACTCGGACGTTTGCGACAGGATGAGCAGTTCTTC	CASSQLGRLRQDEQFF
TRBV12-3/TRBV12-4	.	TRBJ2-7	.	TGTGCCAGCAGTAGTCCGGGATCCGAGCAGTACTTC	CASSSPGSEQYF
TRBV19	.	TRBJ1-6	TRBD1	TGTGCCAGTAGTATTACAGGGGCACGCTCCTATAATTCACCCCTCCACTTT	CASSITGARSYNSPLHF
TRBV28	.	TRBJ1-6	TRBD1	TGTGCCAGCCTCAGACAACAGGGGGATTCACCCCTCCACTTT	CASLRQQGDSPLHF
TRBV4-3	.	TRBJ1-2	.	TGCGCCAGCAGCCAAGGGGCAGTCTATGGCTACACCTTC	CASSQGAVYGYTF
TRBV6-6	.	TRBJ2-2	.	TGTGCCAGCAGTTACCGACAGGGAGGCACCGGGGAGCTGTTTTTT	CASSYRQGGTGELFF
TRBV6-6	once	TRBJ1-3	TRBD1	TGTGCCAGCACGACAGGGCCCGGAAACACCATATATTTT	CASTTGPGNTIYF
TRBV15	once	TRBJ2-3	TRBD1	TGTGCCACCAGCGATCGGACAGGGGGCATAGCAGATACGCAGTATTTT	CATSDRTGGIADTQYF
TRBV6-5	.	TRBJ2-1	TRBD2	TGTGCCAGCAGTTCCGAACTAGCGGCGACCTACAATGAGCAGTTCTTC	CASSSELAATYNEQFF
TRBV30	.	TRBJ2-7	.	TGTGCCTGGAGTGTTTCCGGGGTCGAGCAGTACTTC	CAWSVSGVEQYF
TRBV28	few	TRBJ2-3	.	TGTGCCAGCAGTCTCACAGATACGCAGTATTTT	CASSLTDTQYF
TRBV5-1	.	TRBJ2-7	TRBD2	TGCGCCAGCAGCTACACCGGGACTAGCCTAGCCGAGCAGTACTTC	CASSYTGTSLAEQYF
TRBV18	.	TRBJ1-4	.	TGTGCCAGCTCACCTGGGCCAGACCTTAATGAAAAACTGTTTTTT	CASSPGPDLNEKLFF
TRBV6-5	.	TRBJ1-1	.	TGTGCCAGCAGTTCCACGGCGGCAGGGGCTATTGAAGCTTTCTTT	CASSSTAAGAIEAFF
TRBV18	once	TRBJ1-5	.	TGTGCCAGCTCACCACAGACAGCTTATAGCAATCAGCCCCAGCATTTT	CASSPQTAYSNQPQHF
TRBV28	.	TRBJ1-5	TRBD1	TGTGCCAGCAGTTCAGGGGGGACAGGGGGAAGACAGCCCCAGCATTTT	CASSSGGTGGRQPQHF
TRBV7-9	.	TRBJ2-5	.	TGTGCCAGCACGCGTGCCACTCCTACAGGGCAAGAGACCCAGTACTTC	CASTRATPTGQETQYF
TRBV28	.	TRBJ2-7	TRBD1	TGTGCCAGCAGCGACCGTGGACAGGCCCATCTCGAGCAGTACTTC	CASSDRGQAHLEQYF
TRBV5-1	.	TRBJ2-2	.	TGCGCCAGCAGCTTGGGTTCCTACACCGGGGAGCTGTTTTTT	CASSLGSYTGELFF
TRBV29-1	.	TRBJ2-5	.	TGCAGCGTTACGCCCCCGAGGGAGACCCAGTACTTC	CSVTPPRETQYF
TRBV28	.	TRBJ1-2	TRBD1	TGTGCCAGCAGTCCCTGGGACAGGGGGCGCTGGGGCTACACCTTC	CASSPWDRGRWGYTF
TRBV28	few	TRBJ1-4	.	TGTGCCAGCACCGGAGTTAATGAAAAACTGTTTTTT	CASTGVNEKLFF
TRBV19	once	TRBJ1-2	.	TGTGCCACCAATACAGGGTTGGACTATGGCTACACCTTC	CATNTGLDYGYTF
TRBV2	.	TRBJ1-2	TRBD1	TGTGCCAGCAGTGAAACGACAGGGCTTCGGGGCTACACCTTC	CASSETTGLRGYTF
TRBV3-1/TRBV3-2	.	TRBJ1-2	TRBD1	TGTGCCAGCAGCCTAGGGACAGGGGATTTCTATGGCTACACCTTC	CASSLGTGDFYGYTF
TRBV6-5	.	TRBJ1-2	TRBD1	TGTGCCAGCAGACTATGGGGGACAGGGAATGGCTACACCTTC	CASRLWGTGNGYTF
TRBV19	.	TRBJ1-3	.	TGTGCCACCCAGCCAGGAGGCAGTTTAGCTGGAAACACCATATATTTT	CATQPGGSLAGNTIYF
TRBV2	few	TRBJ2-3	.	TGTGCCAGCAGTGAAAACAGGGTTTCGGATACGCAGTATTTT	CASSENRVSDTQYF
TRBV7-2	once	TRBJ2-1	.	TGTGCCAGCAGCTTAGATACAGTGATGGGCAATGAGCAGTTCTTC	CASSLDTVMGNEQFF
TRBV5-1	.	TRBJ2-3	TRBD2	TGCGCCAGCAGCTTGGATCCAGCGGGAGCAGATACGCAGTATTTT	CASSLDPAGADTQYF
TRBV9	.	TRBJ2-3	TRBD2	TGTGCCAGCAGCTTACCCGGGAGCGGGAGTAGGGATACGCAGTATTTT	CASSLPGSGSRDTQYF
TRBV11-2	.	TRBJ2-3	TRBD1	TGTGCCAGCAGCTTTGACAGGGGAGATACGCAGTATTTT	CASSFDRGDTQYF
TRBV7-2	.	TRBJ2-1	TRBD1	TGTGCCAGCAGTCAAAGGACAGGGGCCTACAATGAGCAGTTCTTC	CASSQRTGAYNEQFF
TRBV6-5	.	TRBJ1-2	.	TGTGCCAGCAGCTCAGGACTGCCCGACTTTTACTACACCTTC	CASSSGLPDFYYTF
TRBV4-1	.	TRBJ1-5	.	TGCGCCAGCACCGCCGAGGGAGTTAGCAATCAGCCCCAGCATTTT	CASTAEGVSNQPQHF
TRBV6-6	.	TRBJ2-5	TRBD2	TGTGCCAGCAGTCCAACTTACCGGGACTACCGGGGGGAGACCCAGTACTTC	CASSPTYRDYRGETQYF
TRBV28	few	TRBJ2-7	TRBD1	TGTGCCAGCAGTCTGGGGACAGGGGGCGAGCAGTACTTC	CASSLGTGGEQYF
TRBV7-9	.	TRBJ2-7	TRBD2	TGTGCCAGCAGCTTACTAGCGGGGGATTCCTACGAGCAGTACTTC	CASSLLAGDSYEQYF
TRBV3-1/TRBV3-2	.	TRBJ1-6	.	TGTGCCAGCAGCACGGGACTGAATAATTCACCCCTCCACTTT	CASSTGLNNSPLHF
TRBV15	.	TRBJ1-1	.	TGTGCCACCAGCAGAAGAGTGAACACTGAAGCTTTCTTT	CATSRRVNTEAFF
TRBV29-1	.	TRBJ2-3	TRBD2	TGCAGCGTCAGCGGGAGTTCAGATACGCAGTATTTT	CSVSGSSDTQYF
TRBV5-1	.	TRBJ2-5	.	TGCGCCAGCAGCTTCCGGACTGAAGAGACCCAGTACTTC	CASSFRTEETQYF
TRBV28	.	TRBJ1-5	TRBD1	TGTGCCAGCAGTGGGGACAGGGACTATCAGCCCCAGCATTTT	CASSGDRDYQPQHF
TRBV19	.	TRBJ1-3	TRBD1	TGTGCCAGTAGTGGGACAGGGGTAGTGGTGTGCACTGGAAACACCATATATTTT	CASSGTGVVVCTGNTIYF
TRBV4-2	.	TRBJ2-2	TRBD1	TGTGCCAGCAGCCAAGTGGGCCGGGACAGGGTCTTCGGGGAGCTGTTTTTT	CASSQVGRDRVFGELFF
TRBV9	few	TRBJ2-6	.	TGTGCCAGCAGCGAGACCAGGGGTATGGCTGGGGCCAACGTCCTGACTTTC	CASSETRGMAGANVLTF
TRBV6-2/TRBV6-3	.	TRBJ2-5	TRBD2	TGTGCCAGCAGTTACTTCTTAGCGGGAAGCCGGGAGACCCAGTACTTC	CASSYFLAGSRETQYF
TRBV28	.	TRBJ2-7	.	TGTGCCTCGACTCGACAAGGAGGGTTCTACGAGCAGTACTTC	CASTRQGGFYEQYF
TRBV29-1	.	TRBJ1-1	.	TGCAGCGCCACCCCGGAGAGGGAAGCTTTCTTT	CSATPEREAFF
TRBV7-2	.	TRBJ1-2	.	TGTGCCAGCAGCAGACGACAGGCTGGCTACACCTTC	CASSRRQAGYTF
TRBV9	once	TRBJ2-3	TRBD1	TGTGCCAGCAGGCCGGGACAGGACACAGATACGCAGTATTTT	CASRPGQDTDTQYF
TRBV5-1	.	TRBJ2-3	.	TGCGCCAGCAGGGTTGACATTACAGATACGCAGTATTTT	CASRVDITDTQYF